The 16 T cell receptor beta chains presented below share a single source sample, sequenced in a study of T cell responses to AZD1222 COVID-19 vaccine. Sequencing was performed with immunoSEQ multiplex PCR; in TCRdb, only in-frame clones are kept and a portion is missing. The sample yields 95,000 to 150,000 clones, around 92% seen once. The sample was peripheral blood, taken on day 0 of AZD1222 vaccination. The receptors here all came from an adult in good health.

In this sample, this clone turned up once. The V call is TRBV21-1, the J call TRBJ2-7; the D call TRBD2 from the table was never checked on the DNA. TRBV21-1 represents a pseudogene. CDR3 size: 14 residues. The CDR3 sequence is CASTLRTPPYEQYF. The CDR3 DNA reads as TGTGCCAGCACCCTACGGACTCCCCCCTACGAGCAGTACTTC.

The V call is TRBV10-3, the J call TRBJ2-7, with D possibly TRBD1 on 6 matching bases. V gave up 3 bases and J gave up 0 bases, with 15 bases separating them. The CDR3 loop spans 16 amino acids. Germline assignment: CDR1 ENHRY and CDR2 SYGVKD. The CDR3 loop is CAISERGQWSSYEQYF. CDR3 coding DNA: TGTGCCATCAGTGAAAGAGGACAGTGGAGCTCCTACGAGCAGTACTTC.

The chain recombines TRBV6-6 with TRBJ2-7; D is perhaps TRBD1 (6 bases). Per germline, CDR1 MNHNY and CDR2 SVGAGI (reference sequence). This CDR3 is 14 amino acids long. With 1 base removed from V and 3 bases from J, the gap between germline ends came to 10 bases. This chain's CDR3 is CASSYLEGGYEQYF. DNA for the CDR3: TGTGCCAGCAGTTACTTGGAAGGGGGCTACGAGCAGTACTTC.

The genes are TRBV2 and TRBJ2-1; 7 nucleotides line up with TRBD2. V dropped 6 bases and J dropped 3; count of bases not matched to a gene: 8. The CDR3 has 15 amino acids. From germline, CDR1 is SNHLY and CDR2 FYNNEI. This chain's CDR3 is CASRPLGGGYNEQFF. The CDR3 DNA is TGTGCCAGCAGGCCGCTGGGCGGGGGCTACAATGAGCAGTTCTTC. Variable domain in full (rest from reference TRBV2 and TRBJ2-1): EPEVTQTPSHQVTQMGQEVILRCVPISNHLYFYWYRQILGQKVEFLVSFYNNEISEKSEIFDDQFSVERPDGSNFTLKIRSTKLEDSAMYFCASRPLGGGYNEQFFGPGTRLTVL.

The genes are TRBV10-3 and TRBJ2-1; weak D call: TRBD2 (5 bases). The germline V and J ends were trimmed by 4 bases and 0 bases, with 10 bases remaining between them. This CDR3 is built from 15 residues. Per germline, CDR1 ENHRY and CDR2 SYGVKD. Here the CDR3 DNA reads TGTGCCATCAGTGCCGGGGAAAGCTCCTACAATGAGCAGTTCTTC. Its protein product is CAISAGESSYNEQFF.

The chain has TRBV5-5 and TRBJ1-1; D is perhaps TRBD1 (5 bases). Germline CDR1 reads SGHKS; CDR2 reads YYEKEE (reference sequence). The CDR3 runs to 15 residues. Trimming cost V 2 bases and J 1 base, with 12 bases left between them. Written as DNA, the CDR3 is TGTGCCAGCAGCTTCCTACAGGATAGGAACACTGAAGCTTTCTTT. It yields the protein CASSFLQDRNTEAFF.

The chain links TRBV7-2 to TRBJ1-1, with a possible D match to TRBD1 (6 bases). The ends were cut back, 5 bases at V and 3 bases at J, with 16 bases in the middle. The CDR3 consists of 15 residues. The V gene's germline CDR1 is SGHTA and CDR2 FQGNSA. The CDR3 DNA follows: TGTGCCAGCAGCCAATGGGGGGGGGCACACACTGAAGCTTTCTTT. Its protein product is CASSQWGGAHTEAFF.

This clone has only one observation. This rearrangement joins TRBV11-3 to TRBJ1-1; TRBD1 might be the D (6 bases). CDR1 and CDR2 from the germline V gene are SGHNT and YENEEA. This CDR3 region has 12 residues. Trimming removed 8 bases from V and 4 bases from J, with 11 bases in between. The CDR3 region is CASQIRGTEAFF. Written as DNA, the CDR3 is TGTGCCAGCCAGATCAGGGGCACTGAAGCTTTCTTT.

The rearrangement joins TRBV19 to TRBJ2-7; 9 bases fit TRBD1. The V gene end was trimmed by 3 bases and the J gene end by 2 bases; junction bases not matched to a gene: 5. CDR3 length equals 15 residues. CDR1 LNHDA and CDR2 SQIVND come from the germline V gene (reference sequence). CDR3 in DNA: TGTGCCAGTAGTATCTCGACAGGGGGTACCTACGAGCAGTACTTC. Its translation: CASSISTGGTYEQYF. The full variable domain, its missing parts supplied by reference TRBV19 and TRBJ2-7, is DGGITQSPKYLFRKEGQNVTLSCEQNLNHDAMYWYRQDPGQGLRLIYYSQIVNDFQKGDIAEGYSVSREKKESFPLTVTSAQKNPTAFYLCASSISTGGTYEQYFGPGTRLTVT.

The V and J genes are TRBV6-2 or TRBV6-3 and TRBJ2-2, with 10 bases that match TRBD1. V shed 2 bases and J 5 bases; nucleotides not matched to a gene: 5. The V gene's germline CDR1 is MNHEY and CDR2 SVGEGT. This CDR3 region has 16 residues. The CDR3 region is CASSYRQGASTGELFF. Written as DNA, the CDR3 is TGTGCCAGCAGTTACCGACAGGGGGCTTCGACCGGGGAGCTGTTTTTT.

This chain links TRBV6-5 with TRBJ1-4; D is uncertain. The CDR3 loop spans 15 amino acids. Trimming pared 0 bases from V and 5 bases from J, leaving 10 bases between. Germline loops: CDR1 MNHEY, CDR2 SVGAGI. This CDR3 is CASSYSWAANEKLFF. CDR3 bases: TGTGCCAGCAGTTACTCCTGGGCGGCAAATGAAAAACTGTTTTTT.

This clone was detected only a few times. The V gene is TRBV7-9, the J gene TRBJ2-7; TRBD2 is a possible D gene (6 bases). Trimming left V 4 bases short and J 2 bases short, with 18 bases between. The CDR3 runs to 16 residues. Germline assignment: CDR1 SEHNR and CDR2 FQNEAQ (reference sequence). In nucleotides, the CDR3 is TGTGCCAGCAGCTCCCTTCGGTCTAGCGAAGCCTACGAGCAGTACTTC. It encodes CASSSLRSSEAYEQYF.

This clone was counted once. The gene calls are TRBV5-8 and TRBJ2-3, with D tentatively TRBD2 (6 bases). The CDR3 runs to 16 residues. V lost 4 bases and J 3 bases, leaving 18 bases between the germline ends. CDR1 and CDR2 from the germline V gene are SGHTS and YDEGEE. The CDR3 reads CASSPGTSRRTDTQYF. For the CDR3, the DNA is TGTGCCAGCAGCCCGGGGACTTCCCGTCGGACAGATACGCAGTATTTT.

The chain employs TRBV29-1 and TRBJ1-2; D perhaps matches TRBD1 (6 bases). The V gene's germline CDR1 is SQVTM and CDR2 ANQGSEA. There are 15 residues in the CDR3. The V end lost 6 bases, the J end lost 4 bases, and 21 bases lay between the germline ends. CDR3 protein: CSVAPRQVRGYGYTF. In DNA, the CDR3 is TGCAGCGTGGCTCCGAGACAGGTTCGCGGCTATGGCTACACCTTC.

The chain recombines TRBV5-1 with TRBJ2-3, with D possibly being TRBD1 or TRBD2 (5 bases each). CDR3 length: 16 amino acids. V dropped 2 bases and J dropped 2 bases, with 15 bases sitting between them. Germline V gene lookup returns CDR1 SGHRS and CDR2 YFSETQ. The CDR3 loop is CASSFRDGPTTDTQYF. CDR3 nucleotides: TGCGCCAGCAGCTTCCGGGACGGACCTACCACAGATACGCAGTATTTT.

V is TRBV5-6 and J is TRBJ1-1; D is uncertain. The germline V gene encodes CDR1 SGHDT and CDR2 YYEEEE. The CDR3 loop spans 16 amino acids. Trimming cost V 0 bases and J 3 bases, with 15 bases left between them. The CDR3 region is CASSLVPRELYTEAFF. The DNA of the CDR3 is TGTGCCAGCAGCTTGGTGCCCCGGGAATTGTACACTGAAGCTTTCTTT.